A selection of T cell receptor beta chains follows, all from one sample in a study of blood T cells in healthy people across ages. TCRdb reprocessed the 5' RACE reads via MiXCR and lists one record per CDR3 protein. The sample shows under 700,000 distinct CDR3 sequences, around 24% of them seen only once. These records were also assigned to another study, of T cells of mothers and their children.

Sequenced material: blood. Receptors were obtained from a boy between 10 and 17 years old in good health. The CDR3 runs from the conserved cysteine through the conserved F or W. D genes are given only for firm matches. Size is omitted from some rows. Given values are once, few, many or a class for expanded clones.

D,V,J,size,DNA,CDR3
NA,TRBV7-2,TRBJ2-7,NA,TGTGCCAGCAGCCCACGGGGGCTCCCCTACGAGCAGTACTTC,CASSPRGLPYEQYF
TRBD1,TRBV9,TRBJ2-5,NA,TGTGCCAGCAGCGCGGTGGACAGGGTTCAAGAGACCCAGTACTTC,CASSAVDRVQETQYF
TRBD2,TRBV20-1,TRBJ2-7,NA,TGCAGTGCTAGAGGAGCGGGGTTGGCCTACGAGCAGTACTTC,CSARGAGLAYEQYF
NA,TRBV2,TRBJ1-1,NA,TGTGCCAGCAGTGAAGCGGCAATTGATCAGGGCTTT,CASSEAAIDQGF
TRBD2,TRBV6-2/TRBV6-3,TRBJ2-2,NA,TGTGCCAGCCAGCTAGCGGGGGGGAACACCGGGGAGCTGTTTTTT,CASQLAGGNTGELFF
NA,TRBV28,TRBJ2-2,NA,TGTGCCAGCAGTTCTTTCCCCACCGGGGAGCTGTTTTTT,CASSSFPTGELFF
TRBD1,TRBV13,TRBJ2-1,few,TGTGCCAGCAGCAAAGACAGGGACGCCCTAGACAATGAGCAGTTCTTC,CASSKDRDALDNEQFF
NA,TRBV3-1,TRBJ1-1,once,TGTGCCAGCGGATTGGAGGCAGGCGGTACTGAAGCTTTCTTT,CASGLEAGGTEAFF
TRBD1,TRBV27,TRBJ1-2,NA,TGTGCCAGCAGTTTCGACAGGGTTAGTGGCTACACCTTC,CASSFDRVSGYTF
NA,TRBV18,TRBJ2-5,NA,TGTGCCATCTCACCACCGTTACGCGGCGAGACCCAGTACTTC,CAISPPLRGETQYF
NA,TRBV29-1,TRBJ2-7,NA,TGCAGCGTTGTGATAGGGGACCGGAGCTCCTACGAGCAGTACTTC,CSVVIGDRSSYEQYF
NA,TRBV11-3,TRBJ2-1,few,TGTGCCAGCAGCTTAAATCAACGCAATGAGCAGCTCTTC,CASSLNQRNEQLF
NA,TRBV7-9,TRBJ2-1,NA,TGTGCCAGCAGCATGGCCTGGATTAGCTCAGTTTCCTACAATGAGCAGTTCTTC,CASSMAWISSVSYNEQFF
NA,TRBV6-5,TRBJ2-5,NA,TGTGCCAGCAGTTACGACTGGCGGTCTTCAAAAGAGACCCAGTACTTC,CASSYDWRSSKETQYF
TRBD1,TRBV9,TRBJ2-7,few,TGTGCCAGCAGCGAGGGGACAGACTCCTACGAGCAGTACTTC,CASSEGTDSYEQYF
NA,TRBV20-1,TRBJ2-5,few,TGCAGTGCGGCGGGACAGCAAGAGACCCAGTACTTC,CSAAGQQETQYF
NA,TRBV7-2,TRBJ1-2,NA,TGTGCCAGCAGCTTAGGGAGCGGGGGCCCCTACACCTTC,CASSLGSGGPYTF
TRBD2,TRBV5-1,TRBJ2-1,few,TGCGCCAGCAGCTTGGACGGTAGCGGGGGATCCTACAATGAGCAGTTCTTC,CASSLDGSGGSYNEQFF
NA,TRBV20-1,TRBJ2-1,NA,TGCAGTGCTAGAGATTTATTCCTGGCGAGCTCCTACAATGAGCAGTTCTTC,CSARDLFLASSYNEQFF
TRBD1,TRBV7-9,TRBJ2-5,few,TGTGCCACCTCTGAGAGGACAGGTGGCCGGACCCAGTACTTC,CATSERTGGRTQYF
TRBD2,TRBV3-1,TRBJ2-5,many,TGTGCCAGCAGCCGGGGCACTAGCGGAGTCCCGCAAGAGACCCAGTACTTC,CASSRGTSGVPQETQYF
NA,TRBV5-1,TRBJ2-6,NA,TGCGCCAGCAGCTTGAATTTGCAGGCTGGGGCCAACGTCCTGACTTTC,CASSLNLQAGANVLTF
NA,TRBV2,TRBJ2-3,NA,TGTGCCAGCAGTGTCGGCCCTGGTACGCAGTATTTT,CASSVGPGTQYF
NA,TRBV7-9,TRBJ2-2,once,TGTGCCAGCTCAATCCGGGGGTCGGGCACCGGGGAGCTGTTTTTT,CASSIRGSGTGELFF
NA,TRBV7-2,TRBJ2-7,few,TGTGCCAGCAGCTTAGTGGGGGGGCAGCCCACCTCCTACGAGCAGTACTTC,CASSLVGGQPTSYEQYF
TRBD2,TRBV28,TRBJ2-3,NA,TGTGCCAGCAGTTTTCGCGCGCGGGGGAGCACAGATACGCAGTATTTT,CASSFRARGSTDTQYF
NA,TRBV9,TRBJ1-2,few,TGTGCCAGCAGCGTAGGGGGGTGGGGGACCTATGGCTACACCTTC,CASSVGGWGTYGYTF
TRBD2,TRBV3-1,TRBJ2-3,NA,TGTGCCAGCAGCCTCCGCGACAGGACGACTAGCGGGCCGGCAGATACGCAGTATTTT,CASSLRDRTTSGPADTQYF
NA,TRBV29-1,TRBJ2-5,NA,TGCAGCGTAGGACAGAAAGAGACCCAGTACTTC,CSVGQKETQYF